The next 9 T cell receptor beta chains were all read from a single sample in a study of blood T cells in healthy people across ages. Primers used in a second PCR of roughly 6 to 11 cycles were a sample-barcoded 5' primer and a J-beta primer mix. MiXCR was run by TCRdb on the 5' RACE reads, yielding one entry per CDR3 protein. The sample yields 600,000 to 850,000 distinct CDR3 sequences, about 40% seen once. Sequencing was carried out using blood. These receptors all stem from a woman in her fifties or sixties in good health.

This chain joins TRBV20-1 and TRBJ2-7, with a possible D match to TRBD1 (5 bases). V was pared by 5 bases and J by 3 bases, with 17 bases between. The CDR3 runs 14 residues. CDR1 and CDR2 from the germline V gene are DFQATT and SNEGSKA (reference sequence). The CDR3 spells CSASGQNKGYEQYF. CDR3 nucleotide sequence: TGCAGTGCTTCAGGACAAAACAAGGGCTACGAGCAGTACTTC.

Of note for this clonotype: The junction differs from germline at one of its ends, possibly a read error. This sequence joins TRBV11-2 and TRBJ2-3; 10 bases line up with TRBD2. The CDR3 contains 17 residues. Germline V gives CDR1 SGHAT, CDR2 FQNNGV. The CDR3 DNA follows: TGTGCGAGCAGCTTACAGGGTAGCGGGGGGTTAACAGATACGCAGTATTTT. As protein: CASSLQGSGGLTDTQYF. The full variable domain, with the rest looked up from reference TRBV11-2 and TRBJ2-3, is EAGVAQSPRYKIIEKRQSVAFWCNPISGHATLYWYQQILGQGPKLLIQFQNNGVVDDSQLPKDRFSAERLKGVDSTLKIQPAKLEDSAVYLCASSLQGSGGLTDTQYFGPGTRLTVL.

This clonotype has only a few counts. The chain joins TRBV20-1 to TRBJ1-5; 7 bases fit TRBD1. This CDR3 comprises 15 residues. With V trimmed by 6 bases and J by 2 bases, 10 bases remained unmatched. Germline-derived CDR1 and CDR2 are DFQATT and SNEGSKA (reference sequence). The CDR3 DNA is TGCAGTGCCTTGAGGCCAGGGGGAGGCAATCAGCCCCAGCATTTT. Translated: CSALRPGGGNQPQHF.

This chain links TRBV10-3 with TRBJ2-1, with D hard to call. Germline V CDR1 and CDR2: ENHRY, SYGVKD. V dropped 8 bases and J dropped 5 bases, with 22 bases sitting between them. This CDR3 region has 16 residues. CDR3 region: CAIEGEPTDQDNEQFF. CDR3 DNA sequence: TGTGCCATCGAAGGTGAGCCGACCGATCAAGACAATGAGCAGTTCTTC.

This clonotype came up many times. The gene calls are TRBV12-3 or TRBV12-4 and TRBJ2-1; 10 nucleotides align to TRBD1. CDR3 length: 15 residues. V gave up 7 bases and J gave up 1 base; unmatched junction bases: 4. The chain's CDR3 is CASTPGQGSYNEQFF. The CDR3 DNA reads TGTGCCAGCACCCCGGGACAGGGGTCCTACAATGAGCAGTTCTTC.

This clonotype was recorded at least ten times. The chain has TRBV9 and TRBJ2-5, with 11 bases that match TRBD2. In germline, CDR1 is SGDLS, CDR2 YYNGEE. V trimming: 2 bases; J trimming: 4 bases; junction bases outside the gene matches: 7. This CDR3 region has 16 residues. The CDR3 bases are TGTGCCAGCAGCGTGACTAGCGGGAAGGTTGGAGAGACCCAGTACTTC. As protein: CASSVTSGKVGETQYF.

This clonotype was seen more than once but under ten times. The chain recombines TRBV2 with TRBJ1-5; D ambiguous. The germline V gene encodes CDR1 SNHLY and CDR2 FYNNEI. The CDR3 is 18 residues long. The V end was cut by 2 bases, the J end by 2 bases, with 19 bases between. CDR3: CASSEILGLVLGNQPQHF. The CDR3 nucleotides are TGTGCCAGCAGTGAAATTTTAGGTTTGGTTCTTGGCAATCAGCCCCAGCATTTT.

This clonotype was detected a few times. The chain carries TRBV12-3 or TRBV12-4 and TRBJ2-1; D may be TRBD2 (6 bases). The CDR3 runs 13 residues. The V end was cut by 4 bases, the J end by 12 bases, with 16 bases between. CDR3 protein: CASSSPPRGRQFF. Here the CDR3 DNA reads TGTGCCAGCAGTTCTCCCCCGCGGGGTAGGCAGTTCTTC.

J is TRBJ2-7 and V is TRBV30, with D perhaps being TRBD1 or TRBD2 (5 bases each). The germline gives CDR1 GTSNPN, CDR2 SVGIG (reference sequence). The CDR3 runs to 16 residues. V lost 2 bases, J lost 6 bases, and 23 bases lay in between. DNA of the CDR3: TGTGCCTGGAGTCCCTCCGGGGCGGCCGGGCGGCTCGAGCAGTACTTC. It yields the protein CAWSPSGAAGRLEQYF.